The 11 T cell receptor beta chains below all came from one sample that was sequenced in a study of T cell responses to AZD1222 COVID-19 vaccine. Repertoires were generated with immunoSEQ multiplex PCR, while TCRdb's copy carries only in-frame clones and drops some. The record lists about 140,000 clones, of which the ten most abundant hold 2% to 2.5%. Sequenced input: peripheral blood. Receptors originate from an adult in good health.

The rearrangement joins TRBV29-1 to TRBJ2-2; a possible D gene is TRBD2 (6 bases). Germline CDR1 reads SQVTM; CDR2 reads ANQGSEA. V lost 7 bases and J 5 bases, leaving 11 bases between the germline ends. This CDR3 has 12 amino acids. In DNA, the CDR3 is TGCAGCGCGGCGGAGGGGACCGGGGAGCTGTTTTTT. Amino acids: CSAAEGTGELFF.

The chain combines TRBV5-6 with TRBJ1-5, with 7 bases identical to TRBD1. CDR3 length equals 14 residues. The trim removed 0 bases at V and 5 bases at J, leaving 2 bases unmatched. Germline CDR1 is SGHDT and CDR2 is YYEEEE. CDR3 sequence reads: CASSLGQGYQPQHF. In DNA form, the CDR3 reads TGTGCCAGCAGCTTGGGACAGGGTTATCAGCCCCAGCATTTT.

The chain couples TRBV7-2 to TRBJ2-2; TRBD1 aligns across 9 bases. This CDR3 spans 16 amino acids. Trimming removed 5 bases from V and 0 bases from J; junction bases left unmatched: 4. Germline loops: CDR1 SGHTA, CDR2 FQGNSA. The CDR3 spells CASSARTGANTGELFF. The CDR3 coding sequence is TGTGCCAGCAGCGCGCGGACAGGGGCGAACACCGGGGAGCTGTTTTTT.

The V gene is TRBV29-1, the J gene TRBJ2-3, with 8 nucleotides matching TRBD1. The CDR3 is 13 residues long. Looked up from germline, CDR1 is SQVTM and CDR2 is ANQGSEA. CDR3 sequence: CTLGQGITDTQYF. The CDR3 DNA sequence: TGCACCCTAGGACAGGGTATCACAGATACGCAGTATTTT.

The rearrangement uses TRBV6-6 and TRBJ2-1; 10 bases agree with TRBD1. The CDR3 sequence is 14 residues long. The J segment lost 6 bases and the V segment lost 10 bases, leaving 9 bases of the junction unmatched. CDR1 is MNHNY and CDR2 is SVGAGI in the germline V gene (reference sequence). In nucleotides, the CDR3 is TGTGCCACCTGTCCGGGACAGGGGAGCAATGAGCAGTTCTTC. Translated, it gives CATCPGQGSNEQFF.

The chain employs TRBV15 and TRBJ1-1; TRBD1 aligns across 8 bases. Germline lookup yields CDR1 LNHNV and CDR2 YYDKDF (reference sequence). The J segment lost 5 bases and the V segment lost 1 base, leaving 9 bases of the junction unmatched. This CDR3 is built from 16 residues. DNA for the CDR3: TGTGCCACCAGCAGAGGAATAAACAGGGGGAAGACTGAAGCTTTCTTT. It encodes CATSRGINRGKTEAFF.

CDR3 region: CASSQVSGGAGEQFF. DNA of the CDR3: TGTGCCAGCAGCCAAGTTAGCGGGGGGGCCGGTGAGCAGTTCTTC. The rearrangement uses TRBV3-1 (or the pseudogene TRBV3-2) and TRBJ2-1; 11 bases map to TRBD2. V trimming: 1 base; J trimming: 9 bases; junction bases outside the gene matches: 5. Germline V CDR1 and CDR2: LGHDT, YNNKEL (reference sequence). This CDR3 is 15 amino acids long.

This sequence joins TRBV28 and TRBJ1-3, with a weak D call TRBD1 (5 bases). V dropped 7 bases and J dropped 0 bases, with 10 bases sitting between them. Germline CDR1 reads MDHEN; CDR2 reads SYDVKM. The CDR3 sequence is 14 residues long. CDR3 amino acids: CASTPGDSGNTIYF. The DNA for the CDR3 is TGTGCCAGCACCCCGGGGGACTCTGGAAACACCATATATTTT.

CDR3 sequence (DNA): TGTGCCAGCAGCTTAGTTGGACAAATCTCCTACAATGAGCAGTTCTTC. Translation gives CASSLVGQISYNEQFF. The rearrangement links TRBV7-9 to TRBJ2-1; D possibly corresponds to TRBD1 (5 bases). Germline CDR1 reads SEHNR; CDR2 reads FQNEAQ (reference sequence). The CDR3 has 16 residues. Trimming cost V 1 base and J 0 bases, with 10 bases left between them. The complete variable domain, with remaining parts taken from reference TRBV7-9 and TRBJ2-1, reads DTGVSQNPRHKITKRGQNVTFRCDPISEHNRLYWYRQTLGQGPEFLTYFQNEAQLEKSRLLSDRFSAERPKGSFSTLEIQRTEQGDSAMYLCASSLVGQISYNEQFFGPGTRLTVL.

Here the CDR3 DNA reads TGTGCCAGCAGCCAAGTTGGCGAGCAGTACTTC. Amino acids: CASSQVGEQYF. V gene TRBV3-1 (or the pseudogene TRBV3-2) combines with J gene TRBJ2-7; D remains unclear. The V gene lost 1 base and the J gene lost 6 bases, with 4 bases spanning the gap. Germline lookup yields CDR1 LGHDT and CDR2 YNNKEL (reference sequence). The CDR3 is 11 amino acids.

The chain links TRBV10-3 to TRBJ1-6, with TRBD1 identical over 9 bases. The V and J ends lost 8 bases and 6 bases, in that order; junction bases with no gene match: 2. Germline V CDR1 and CDR2: ENHRY, SYGVKD. The CDR3 has 13 residues. DNA of the CDR3: TGTGCCATCCAGGGACAGGGTAATTCACCCCTCCACTTT. Encoded protein: CAIQGQGNSPLHF.